This TCR beta chain was retrieved from a study of blood T cell repertoires in COVID-19. Study background: Nucleic acid was either cDNA or gDNA, and it came from T cells, B-cell-depleted T cells, or PBMCs.

Original handling: Researchers report that nucleated cell counts were estimated from reference gene primer amplification. Assay used: immunoSEQ multiplex PCR; TCRdb lists only in-frame clones, some missing. V, J and clone size are taken as reported in that table, and D and trimming were inferred from the DNA itself. Of approximately 61,000 clones listed, around 83% are singletons. J gave up 5 bases and V 2 bases, and 6 bases lay outside the gene matches. CDR1 and CDR2 (germline): GTSNPN, SVGIG (reference sequence). The CDR3 consists of 15 residues. The chain joins TRBV30 to TRBJ2-5, with TRBD2 matching over 12 bases. Sequences were obtained from peripheral blood. The sequence derives from a man aged 45-65 years with COVID-19, enrolled during active disease. CDR3 DNA: TGTGCCTGGAGTATGAGACTAGCGGGAGTGGAGACCCAGTACTTC. Residues: CAWSMRLAGVETQYF.